These T cell receptor beta chains were read from a single sample in a study of T and B cells in COVID-19 patients. MiXCR, run by TCRdb on the multiplex PCR reads, gives a single entry per CDR3 protein. The table includes about 1,900 distinct CDR3 sequences, more than 20% detected once. The sequenced material came from blood. The receptors originated from a human donor with active COVID-19. CDR3s include the opening cysteine and the closing phenylalanine or tryptophan. A D gene is named only where the DNA matches it firmly. Expanded clones are given a class, and other clones once, few, many or no size at all.

TRBD2 | TRBJ2-3 | . | TRBV7-9 | CASSSSGRARGDTQYF | TGTGCCAGCAGCTCTAGCGGGAGGGCCAGGGGAGATACGCAGTATTTT
. | TRBJ1-2 | medium-sized | TRBV19 | CASRRGTRVNAGYTF | TGTGCCAGTAGGAGGGGGACACGCGTAAATGCTGGCTACACCTTC
. | TRBJ1-2 | many | TRBV12-3/TRBV12-4 | CASSPFAGQVEGYTF | TGTGCCAGCAGCCCCTTTGCAGGGCAAGTAGAAGGCTACACCTTC
. | TRBJ2-1 | . | TRBV7-2 | CASSFRAHNEQFF | TGTGCCAGCAGCTTCCGGGCCCATAATGAGCAGTTCTTC
. | TRBJ1-5 | many | TRBV12-3/TRBV12-4 | CASSFSGSDQPQHF | TGTGCCAGCAGTTTTTCCGGATCCGATCAGCCCCAGCATTTT
. | TRBJ2-5 | large | TRBV29-1 | CSGADSLQETQYF | TGCAGCGGGGCAGATTCCCTCCAAGAGACCCAGTACTTC
. | TRBJ2-1 | . | TRBV7-2 | CASSFFWLANHNEQFF | TGTGCCAGCAGCTTTTTTTGGCTAGCGAACCACAATGAGCAGTTCTTC
TRBD1 | TRBJ2-6 | . | TRBV19 | CASIPRDRGTLGANVLTF | TGTGCCAGTATCCCCCGGGACAGGGGAACTCTCGGGGCCAACGTCCTGACTTTC
. | TRBJ2-2 | medium-sized | TRBV24-1 | CATRGDKGRVGELFF | TGTGCCACCAGAGGAGACAAAGGGCGAGTCGGGGAGCTGTTTTTT
TRBD2 | TRBJ2-3 | medium-sized | TRBV7-9 | CASSPGSSGSRTDTQYF | TGTGCCAGCAGCCCGGGGTCTAGCGGGAGCCGTACAGATACGCAGTATTTT
. | TRBJ1-5 | . | TRBV7-2 | CASSLGHNNQPQHF | TGTGCCAGCAGCTTGGGACACAACAATCAGCCCCAGCATTTT
. | TRBJ2-1 | medium-sized | TRBV5-6 | CASSVYRALYYNEQFF | TGTGCCAGCAGCGTATACAGGGCCCTCTACTACAATGAGCAGTTCTTC
TRBD1 | TRBJ2-3 | many | TRBV20-1 | CSAQLQGVSTDTQYF | TGCAGTGCTCAATTACAGGGGGTCAGCACAGATACGCAGTATTTT